This T cell receptor beta chain was captured by sequencing in a study of blood T cells in healthy people across ages. Trimming removed 0 bases from V and 2 bases from J; junction bases left unmatched: 4. The CDR3 length is 15 residues. The germline V gene encodes CDR1 SGHRS and CDR2 YFSETQ. It was with a sample-barcoded 5' primer and a J-beta primer mix that a second PCR of roughly 7 to 11 cycles was run. TCRdb passed the 5' RACE reads through MiXCR, listing each CDR3 protein once. The table lists 1.5 million to 2 million distinct CDR3 sequences, roughly 28% of them singletons. The receptor was derived from a woman aged 30 to 39 in good health. The chain employs TRBV5-1 and TRBJ2-5; 7 positions match TRBD1. Sequencing was performed on blood. CDR3: CASSLETGVQETQYF. The DNA of the CDR3 is TGCGCCAGCAGCTTGGAAACAGGGGTGCAAGAGACCCAGTACTTC.